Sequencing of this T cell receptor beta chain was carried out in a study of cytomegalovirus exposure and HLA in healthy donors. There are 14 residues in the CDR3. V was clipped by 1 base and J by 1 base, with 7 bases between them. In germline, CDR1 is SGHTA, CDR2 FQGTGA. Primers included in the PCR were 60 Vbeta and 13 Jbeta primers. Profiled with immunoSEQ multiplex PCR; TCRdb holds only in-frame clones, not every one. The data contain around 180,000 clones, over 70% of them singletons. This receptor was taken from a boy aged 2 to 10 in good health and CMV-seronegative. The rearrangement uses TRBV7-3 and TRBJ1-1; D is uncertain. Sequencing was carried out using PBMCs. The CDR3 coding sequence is TGTGCCAGCAGCTTAAATTCTCGGAACACTGAAGCTTTCTTT. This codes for CASSLNSRNTEAFF.